This T cell receptor beta chain derives from a study of T cell repertoires in cytomegalovirus infection. About the study: HLA-B-restricted CMV epitopes that are well studied were used alongside recently identified HLA-C-restricted ones. Public signatures in TCR beta pointed to CMV infection and matching HLA type. Study-level findings and limits: The ex vivo response was dominated by HLA-C-restricted CMV-specific TCR beta clonotypes.

MiXCR, applied by TCRdb to the reads, yields one record per CDR3 protein. Of around 900,000 distinct CDR3 sequences listed, about a third are singletons. This clonotype was counted ten times or more. Its antigen is not identified. The junction had 7 bases not matched to a gene; V was cut back by 5 bases and J by 8 bases. The CDR3 has 16 amino acids. CDR1 and CDR2 (germline): SGHVS, FNYEAQ. The TCR sequence derives from a human donor in good health (CMV status not recorded). Some clones in this sample may be carry-over from other donors' samples. Material: cultured CD8+ T cells from PBMCs, obtained from culture after CMV antigen stimulation. V gene TRBV7-6 combines with J gene TRBJ2-2; the match to TRBD2 covers 14 bases. The CDR3 here is CASSPRLAGGPGELFF. CDR3 bases: TGTGCCAGCAGCCCCAGACTAGCGGGGGGGCCTGGGGAGCTGTTTTTT.